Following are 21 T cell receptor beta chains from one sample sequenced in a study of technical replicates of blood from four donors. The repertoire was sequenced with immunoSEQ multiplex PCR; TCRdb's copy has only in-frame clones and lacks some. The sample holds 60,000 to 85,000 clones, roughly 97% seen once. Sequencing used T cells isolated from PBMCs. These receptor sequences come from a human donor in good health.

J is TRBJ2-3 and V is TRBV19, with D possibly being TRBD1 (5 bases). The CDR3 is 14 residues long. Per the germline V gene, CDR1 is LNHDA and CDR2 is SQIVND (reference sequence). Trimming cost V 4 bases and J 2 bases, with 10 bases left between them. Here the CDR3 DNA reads TGTGCCAGTAGTACCCGGACACACACAGATACGCAGTATTTT. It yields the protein CASSTRTHTDTQYF.

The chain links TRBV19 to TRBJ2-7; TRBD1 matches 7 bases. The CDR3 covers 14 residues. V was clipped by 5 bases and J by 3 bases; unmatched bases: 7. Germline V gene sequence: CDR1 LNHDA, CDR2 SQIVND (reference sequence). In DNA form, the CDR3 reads TGTGCCAGTAGTGCCTGGGACAGCTTCTACGAGCAGTACTTC. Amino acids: CASSAWDSFYEQYF.

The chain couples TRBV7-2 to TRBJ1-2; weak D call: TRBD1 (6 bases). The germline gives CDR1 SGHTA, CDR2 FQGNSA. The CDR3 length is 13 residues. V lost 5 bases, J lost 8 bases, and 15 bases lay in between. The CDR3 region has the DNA TGTGCCAGCAGCCGTACAGGGAAGGTCGGCTACACCTTC. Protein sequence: CASSRTGKVGYTF. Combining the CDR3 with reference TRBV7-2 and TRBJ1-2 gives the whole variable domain GAGVSQSPSNKVTEKGKDVELRCDPISGHTALYWYRQSLGQGLEFLIYFQGNSAPDKSGLPSDRFSAERTGGSVSTLTIQRTQQEDSAVYLCASSRTGKVGYTFGSGTRLTVV.

CDR3: CAISESNRVRDTEAFF. Here the CDR3 DNA reads TGTGCCATCAGTGAGTCTAACAGGGTCCGGGACACTGAAGCTTTCTTT. The rearrangement joins TRBV10-3 to TRBJ1-1; a possible D gene is TRBD1 (6 bases). The CDR3 runs 16 residues. CDR1 is ENHRY, CDR2 SYGVKD, per germline. The V and J ends lost 0 bases and 3 bases respectively, with 14 bases between them.

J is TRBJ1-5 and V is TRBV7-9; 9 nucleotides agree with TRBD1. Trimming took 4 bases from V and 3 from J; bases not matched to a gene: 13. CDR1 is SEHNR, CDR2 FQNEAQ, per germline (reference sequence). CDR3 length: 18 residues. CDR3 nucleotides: TGTGCCAGCAGCTCAGACGGGACAGGGTTTAGAGCCAATCAGCCCCAGCATTTT. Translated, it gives CASSSDGTGFRANQPQHF.

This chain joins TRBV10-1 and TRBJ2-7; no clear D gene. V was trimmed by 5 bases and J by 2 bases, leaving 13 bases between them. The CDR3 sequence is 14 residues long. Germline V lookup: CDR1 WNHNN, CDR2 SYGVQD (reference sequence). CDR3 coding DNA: TGCGCCAGCAGTACCCAGGCTTTCACCTACGAGCAGTACTTC. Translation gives CASSTQAFTYEQYF.

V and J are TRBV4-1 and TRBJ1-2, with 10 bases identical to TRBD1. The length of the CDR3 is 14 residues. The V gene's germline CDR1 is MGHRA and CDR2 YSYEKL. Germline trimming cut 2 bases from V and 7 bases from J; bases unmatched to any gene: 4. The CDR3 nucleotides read TGCGCCAGCAGCCAACGACAGGGGGCGGGTGGCTACACCTTC. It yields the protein CASSQRQGAGGYTF.

The CDR3 DNA reads TGTGCCAGCAGCCGGGACAGGAGTACAGATACGCAGTATTTT. It is translated as CASSRDRSTDTQYF. This chain uses TRBV2 with TRBJ2-3, with 8 bases that match TRBD1. The ends lost 6 bases at V and 3 bases at J; junction bases unmatched: 5. CDR1 and CDR2 from the germline V gene are SNHLY and FYNNEI. CDR3 length: 14 amino acids.

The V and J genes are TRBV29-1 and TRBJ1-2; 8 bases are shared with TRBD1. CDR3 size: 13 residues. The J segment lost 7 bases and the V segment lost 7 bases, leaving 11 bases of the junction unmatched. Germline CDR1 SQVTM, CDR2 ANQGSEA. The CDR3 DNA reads TGCAGCGCTCGCCGACAGGGGACGGGTGGCTACACCTTC. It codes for CSARRQGTGGYTF.

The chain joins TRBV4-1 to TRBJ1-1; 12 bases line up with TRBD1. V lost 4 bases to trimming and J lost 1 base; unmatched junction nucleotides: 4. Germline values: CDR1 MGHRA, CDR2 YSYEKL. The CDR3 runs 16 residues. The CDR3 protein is CASSPGQGARNTEAFF. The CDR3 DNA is TGCGCCAGCAGCCCGGGACAGGGGGCGCGGAACACTGAAGCTTTCTTT.

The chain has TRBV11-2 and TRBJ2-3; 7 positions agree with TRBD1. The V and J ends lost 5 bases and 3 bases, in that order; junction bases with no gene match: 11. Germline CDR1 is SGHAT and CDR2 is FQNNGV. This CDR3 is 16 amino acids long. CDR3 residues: CASSLTGDVRTDTQYF. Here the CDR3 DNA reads TGTGCCAGCAGCCTCACAGGGGACGTTAGGACAGATACGCAGTATTTT.

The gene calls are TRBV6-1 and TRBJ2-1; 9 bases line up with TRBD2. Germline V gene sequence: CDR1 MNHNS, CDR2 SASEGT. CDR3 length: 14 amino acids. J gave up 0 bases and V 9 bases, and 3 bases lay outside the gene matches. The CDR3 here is CASNSGGSYNEQFF. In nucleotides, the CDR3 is TGTGCCAGTAATAGCGGGGGCTCCTACAATGAGCAGTTCTTC.

CDR3 nucleotides: TGTGCCAGCGTCGGGGGAAGGAGTGAAGCTTTCTTT. Encoded protein: CASVGGRSEAFF. The chain carries TRBV7-8 and TRBJ1-1, with D perhaps TRBD1 (5 bases). The ends were cut back, 8 bases at V and 7 bases at J, with 14 bases in the middle. Looked up from germline, CDR1 is SGHVS and CDR2 is FQNEAQ. The CDR3 is 12 amino acids.

This CDR3 reads CASSFSSGGSTGELFF. In DNA form, the CDR3 reads TGTGCCAGCAGCTTTTCTAGCGGGGGGTCCACCGGGGAGCTGTTTTTT. The J gene is TRBJ2-2, the V gene TRBV7-3; 11 bases agree with TRBD2. Germline V CDR1 and CDR2: SGHTA, FQGTGA. With V trimmed by 3 bases and J by 4 bases, 4 bases remained unmatched. This CDR3 is 16 amino acids long.

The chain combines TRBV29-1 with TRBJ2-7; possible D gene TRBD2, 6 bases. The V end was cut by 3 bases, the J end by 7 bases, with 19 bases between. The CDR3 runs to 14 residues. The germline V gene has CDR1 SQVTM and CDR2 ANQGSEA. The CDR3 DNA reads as TGCAGCGTTGAGGTTCCCTCGTCTGGGGGGGAGCAGTACTTC. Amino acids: CSVEVPSSGGEQYF.

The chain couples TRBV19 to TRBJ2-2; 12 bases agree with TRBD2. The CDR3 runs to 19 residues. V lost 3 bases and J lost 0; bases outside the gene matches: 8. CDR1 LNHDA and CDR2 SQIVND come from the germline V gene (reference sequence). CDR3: CASSMWGLAGLPNTGELFF. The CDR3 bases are TGTGCCAGTAGTATGTGGGGACTAGCGGGCCTACCGAACACCGGGGAGCTGTTTTTT.

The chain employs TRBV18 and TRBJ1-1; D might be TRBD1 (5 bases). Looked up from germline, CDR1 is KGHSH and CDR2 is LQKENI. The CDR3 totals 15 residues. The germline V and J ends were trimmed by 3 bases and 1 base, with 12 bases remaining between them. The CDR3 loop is CASSPQRGGNTEAFF. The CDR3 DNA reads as TGTGCCAGCTCACCTCAGCGCGGGGGGAACACTGAAGCTTTCTTT.

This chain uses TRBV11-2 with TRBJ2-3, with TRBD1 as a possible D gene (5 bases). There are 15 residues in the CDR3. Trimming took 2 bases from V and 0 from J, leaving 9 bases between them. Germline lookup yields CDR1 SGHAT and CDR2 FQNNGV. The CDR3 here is CASSLIGHSTDTQYF. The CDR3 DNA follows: TGTGCCAGCAGCTTAATAGGACACAGCACAGATACGCAGTATTTT.

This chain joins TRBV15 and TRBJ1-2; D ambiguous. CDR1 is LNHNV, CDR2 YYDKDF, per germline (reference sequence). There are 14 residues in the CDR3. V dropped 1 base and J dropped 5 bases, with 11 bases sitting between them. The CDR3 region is CATSRAGSSYGYTF. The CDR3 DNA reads TGTGCCACCAGCAGAGCCGGGTCGTCGTATGGCTACACCTTC.

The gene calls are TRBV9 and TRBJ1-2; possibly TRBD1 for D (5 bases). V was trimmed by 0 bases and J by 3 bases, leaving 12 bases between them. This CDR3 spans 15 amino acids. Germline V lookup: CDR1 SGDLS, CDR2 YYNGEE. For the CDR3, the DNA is TGTGCCAGCAGCGTAGATACGGGACTGCACTATGGCTACACCTTC. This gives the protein CASSVDTGLHYGYTF.

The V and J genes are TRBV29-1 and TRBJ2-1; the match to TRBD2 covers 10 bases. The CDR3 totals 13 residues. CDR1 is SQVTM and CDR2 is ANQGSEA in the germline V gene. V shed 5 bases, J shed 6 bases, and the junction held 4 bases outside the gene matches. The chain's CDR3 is CSVILAGSNEQFF. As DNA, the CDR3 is TGCAGCGTTATACTAGCGGGGTCCAATGAGCAGTTCTTC.